This TCR beta chain is drawn from a study of Ad26.COV2.S vaccination and SARS-CoV-2 variants listed by TCRdb under 2021. Describing the broader study: Donors in the vaccine arm were drawn from COV1001, a multicentre, randomized, double-blind, placebo-controlled phase I-IIa trial testing Ad26.COV2.S in healthy adults. Participants in the trial were split at random into five groups of five each, receiving low-dose or high-dose Ad26.COV2.S once or twice, or else placebo on both occasions. Ad26.COV2.S was given intramuscularly at 5x10^10 or 1x10^11 viral particles, as a single shot or as two shots 56 days apart. Blinding of investigators to trial group allocation was maintained during experiments and outcome assessment. The TCR-sequenced set comprised approximately 32 samples: approximately 20 Ad26.COV2.S vaccine recipients, 5 placebo recipients and 8 SARS-CoV-2 convalescent individuals. Sequencing of the TCRbeta repertoire served to evaluate the specificity and breadth of SARS-CoV-2-reactive T cell receptors following Ad26.COV2.S vaccination.

The germline ends are 5 bases apart after V is trimmed by 1 base and J by 8 bases. Including the terminal cysteine and phenylalanine, the CDR3 comprises 12 residues. The only DNA kept is the CDR3, 36 bases in frame from the first base. The germline V gene (reference sequence) yields SEHNR for CDR1 and FQNEAQ for CDR2. The paper as a whole reports these results and caveats: Higher spike-specific TCR breadth was observed in Ad26.COV2.S recipients than in placebo recipients (P = 0.0014). The study was not powered for comparison of responses between vaccine doses or regimens. The authors noted that total T cell responses may have been underestimated by the TCR breadth and depth analyses. Vaccine and placebo recipients had similar non-spike TCR breadth, a finding consistent with the vaccine containing only spike. Substantial breadth of spike-specific CD8+ and CD4+ T cell responses was reported after vaccination.

Comment on this clone: Its cognate antigen has yet to be identified. No much larger clone is present one base from it, and per-base qualities are unavailable.

What this sample's treatment or condition label stands for: some 20 received Ad26.COV2.S at low or high dose, single or two shots; about 5 received placebo; per-sample allocation not given. For vaccine and placebo recipients, the sequenced repertoires came from samples collected on day 63 after the first injection. Between 29 July and 7 August 2020, Cohort 1b enrolled approximately 26 adults aged 18-55 years at one site in Boston, USA. As a vaccine, Ad26.COV2.S was a replication-incompetent adenovirus type 26 vector that expressed a prefusion-stabilized SARS-CoV-2 spike protein derived from the original Wuhan strain. The immunoSEQ Assay was the method used to sequence TCRbeta CDR3 regions. After extraction, genomic DNA underwent amplification by bias-controlled multiplex PCR, followed by high-throughput sequencing. Per the authors' processing: To quantify the absolute abundance of each unique TCRbeta CDR3 region, sequences were collapsed and filtered. T cell fraction was estimated by normalizing TCRbeta template counts to usable DNA, with usable DNA measured through amplification of reference genes found in all nucleated cells. Repertoire TCRs were annotated as SARS-CoV-2-specific when V gene, CDR3 amino acid sequence and J gene were exactly matched to a known reactive TCR set. MIRA supplied the reference SARS-CoV-2 TCR set, which was filtered for enrichment in COVID-19-positive ImmuneCODE repertoires so that public or cross-reactive TCRs were removed. Based on the MIRA antigens, annotated TCRs were further analysed at the level of specific ORF or position within ORF. Depth was the summed frequency of annotated unique rearrangements, while breadth was defined as annotated unique rearrangements over total unique productive rearrangements. TCR breadth was compared between groups using two-sided Wilcoxon rank-sum tests. TCRdb provides this immuneACCESS table in a form limited to in-frame rearrangements. Some clones are lacking; in checked studies, under half of them reflect an unresolved V gene, and why the rest are absent is not known. The V and J calls and the clone size are those of that table, but D and trimming were determined from the DNA. This sample has about 680,000 clones in its table, and roughly 90% of those were observed once. About 1.5% of the sample goes to the ten largest clones.

The sample here was peripheral blood, taken in a trial of Ad26.COV2.S vaccine versus placebo. The rearranged chain carries TRBV7-9 and TRBJ2-2; the D gene lacks a confident call. The TCR originated in a person aged 18-65 years who received the Ad26.COV2.S COVID-19 vaccine or a placebo. The CDR3 protein sequence reads: CASSLEVGELFF. The DNA sequence follows: TGTGCCAGCAGCTTAGAGGTTGGGGAGCTGTTTTTT.